These 20 T cell receptor beta chains came from one sample sequenced in a study of T cell responses to AZD1222 COVID-19 vaccine. Assay: immunoSEQ multiplex PCR; the TCRdb copy retains only in-frame clones and omits some. The sample includes 110,000 or so clones, 88% of them seen just once. The sequenced sample was peripheral blood, obtained on day 0 of MenACWY control vaccination. The source of these receptors is an adult in good health.

V usage is TRBV7-2 and J usage is TRBJ1-6; TRBD1 aligns across 7 bases. In germline, CDR1 is SGHTA, CDR2 FQGNSA. This CDR3 is 15 amino acids long. V was pared by 5 bases and J by 9 bases, with 10 bases of the junction left unmatched. The CDR3 here is CASSIQTGSSSPLHF. The CDR3 DNA follows: TGTGCCAGCAGCATCCAGACAGGGAGTAGTTCACCCCTCCACTTT.

The rearrangement joins TRBV9 to TRBJ1-1, with TRBD1 as a possible D gene (5 bases). Between the trimmed V and J ends, which lost 0 bases and 5 bases, there was a span of 11 bases. CDR1 and CDR2 (germline): SGDLS, YYNGEE. The CDR3 contains 14 residues. The CDR3 region is CASSVVGGETEAFF. In nucleotides, the CDR3 is TGTGCCAGCAGCGTAGTCGGAGGGGAAACTGAAGCTTTCTTT.

This clone has just one count. This sequence joins TRBV2 and TRBJ1-1; D might be TRBD1 (6 bases). CDR3 length: 13 amino acids. CDR1 is SNHLY, CDR2 FYNNEI, per germline. For the CDR3, the DNA is TGTGCAGGGGGTATCAGCCTGAACACTGAAGCTTTCTTT. Its protein is CAGGISLNTEAFF. Full variable domain (rest looked up from reference TRBV2 and TRBJ1-1): EPEVTQTPSHQVTQMGQEVILRCVPISNHLYFYWYRQILGQKVEFLVSFYNNEISEKSEIFDDQFSVERPDGSNFTLKIRSTKLEDSAMYFCAGGISLNTEAFFGQGTRLTVV.

This chain uses TRBV7-9 with TRBJ2-3; D uncertain. CDR1 is SEHNR and CDR2 is FQNEAQ in the germline V gene (reference sequence). V lost 5 bases and J lost 0, with 12 bases in between. The CDR3 extends over 15 amino acids. CDR3 sequence reads: CASSVGVGSTDTQYF. The CDR3 DNA reads as TGTGCCAGCAGCGTAGGCGTAGGGAGCACAGATACGCAGTATTTT. Combining the CDR3 with reference TRBV7-9 and TRBJ2-3 gives the whole variable domain DTGVSQNPRHKITKRGQNVTFRCDPISEHNRLYWYRQTLGQGPEFLTYFQNEAQLEKSRLLSDRFSAERPKGSFSTLEIQRTEQGDSAMYLCASSVGVGSTDTQYFGPGTRLTVL.

CDR3 region: CASSQGWGRLAGGKSSYNEQFF. The CDR3 region has the DNA TGTGCCAGCAGCCAAGGATGGGGGCGACTAGCGGGAGGCAAGAGCTCCTACAATGAGCAGTTCTTC. The chain recombines TRBV14 with TRBJ2-1, with TRBD2 matching over 13 bases. V shed 1 base, J shed 0 bases, and the junction held 15 bases outside the gene matches. The CDR3 totals 22 residues. CDR1 and CDR2 from the germline V gene are SGHDN and FVKESK.

This chain joins TRBV2 and TRBJ1-5; D uncertain. CDR1 is SNHLY, CDR2 FYNNEI, per germline. This CDR3 is built from 12 residues. Trimming shortened V by 8 bases and J by 9 bases, and 14 bases separated the two germline ends. This chain's CDR3 is CASCYTAGPQHF. DNA of the CDR3: TGTGCCAGCTGCTACACAGCGGGGCCCCAGCATTTT.

This chain uses TRBV27 with TRBJ1-1; 9 bases fit TRBD1. With 4 bases clipped from V and 5 bases from J, the junction kept 8 bases outside the gene matches. This CDR3 has 15 residues. Germline CDR1 reads MNHEY; CDR2 reads SMNVEV (reference sequence). DNA of the CDR3: TGTGCCAGCAGTTCCCCGGGGACAGGGAGGACTGAAGCTTTCTTT. Its translation: CASSSPGTGRTEAFF.

This chain links TRBV30 with TRBJ1-2; no clear D gene. V was pared by 7 bases and J by 8 bases, with 11 bases between. This CDR3 is built from 10 residues. CDR1 is GTSNPN and CDR2 is SVGIG in the germline V gene (reference sequence). The CDR3 DNA reads as TGTGCCTCTTGGGGAGGGGGCTACACCTTC. Translated, it gives CASWGGGYTF.

The V and J genes are TRBV11-2 and TRBJ2-5; 9 bases are a match to TRBD2. The CDR3 sequence is 16 residues long. CDR1 and CDR2 from the germline V gene are SGHAT and FQNNGV. The junction had 8 bases not matched to a gene; V was cut back by 4 bases and J by 2 bases. This chain's CDR3 is CASSWGPSGVQETQYF. The CDR3 DNA reads as TGTGCCAGCAGCTGGGGTCCTAGCGGGGTACAAGAGACCCAGTACTTC.

This clone was detected only a few times. CDR3 nucleotides: TGTGCCAGCAGTTACAATATCCGGGGGGCTCCCAGACCTGAAGAGACCCAGTACTTC. Protein sequence: CASSYNIRGAPRPEETQYF. This rearrangement joins TRBV6-2 or TRBV6-3 to TRBJ2-5; a weak D match, TRBD2 (7 bases). The CDR3 covers 19 residues. V dropped 2 bases and J dropped 3 bases, with 25 bases sitting between them. The V gene's germline CDR1 is MNHEY and CDR2 SVGEGT.

The V and J genes are TRBV20-1 and TRBJ1-2; D not resolved. Germline CDR1 and CDR2: DFQATT and SNEGSKA (reference sequence). Trimming took 3 bases from V and 4 from J, leaving 3 bases between them. This CDR3 has 10 amino acids. The CDR3 loop is CSARVYGYTF. The DNA of the CDR3 is TGCAGTGCTAGGGTCTATGGCTACACCTTC.

The chain combines TRBV7-2 with TRBJ2-3; D gene uncertain. Trimming shortened V by 5 bases and J by 2 bases, and 20 bases separated the two germline ends. The CDR3 sequence is 17 residues long. Germline-derived CDR1 and CDR2 are SGHTA and FQGNSA. CDR3 sequence reads: CASSLPRSANPTDTQYF. CDR3 coding DNA: TGTGCCAGCAGCCTCCCCCGAAGCGCAAACCCCACAGATACGCAGTATTTT. The full variable domain, with the rest looked up from reference TRBV7-2 and TRBJ2-3, is GAGVSQSPSNKVTEKGKDVELRCDPISGHTALYWYRQSLGQGLEFLIYFQGNSAPDKSGLPSDRFSAERTGGSVSTLTIQRTQQEDSAVYLCASSLPRSANPTDTQYFGPGTRLTVL.

This clone is a singleton in its sample. The rearrangement uses TRBV4-2 and TRBJ2-7; tentatively, D is TRBD2 (6 bases). The V gene's germline CDR1 is LGHNA and CDR2 YNFKEQ. This CDR3 has 12 residues. V was trimmed by 0 bases and J by 6 bases, leaving 6 bases between them. CDR3 region: CASSQDGGEQYF. CDR3 sequence (DNA): TGTGCCAGCAGCCAAGACGGGGGCGAGCAGTACTTC.

The chain carries TRBV27 and TRBJ2-5; D may match TRBD1 or TRBD2 (5 bases each). This CDR3 is built from 13 residues. The germline CDR1 and CDR2 sequences are MNHEY and SMNVEV (reference sequence). Trimming stripped 5 bases from V and 10 bases from J, with 17 bases between. The CDR3 is CASSPGPSFLQYF. The DNA for the CDR3 is TGTGCCAGCAGTCCGGGACCGTCGTTTCTCCAGTACTTC.

The chain has TRBV19 and TRBJ1-1; TRBD1 aligns across 11 bases. The CDR3 consists of 18 residues. J was trimmed by 1 base and V by 0 bases; bases with no gene match: 7. Germline V gene lookup returns CDR1 LNHDA and CDR2 SQIVND (reference sequence). The CDR3 sequence is CASSIELGQGGPNTEAFF. DNA of the CDR3: TGTGCCAGTAGTATAGAACTGGGACAGGGGGGCCCGAACACTGAAGCTTTCTTT.

The rearrangement links TRBV10-3 to TRBJ1-6; the D is unclear. This CDR3 spans 13 amino acids. Per the germline V gene, CDR1 is ENHRY and CDR2 is SYGVKD. The V gene lost 4 bases and the J gene lost 9 bases, with 10 bases spanning the gap. The CDR3 sequence: CAISGTQGSPLHF. In nucleotides, the CDR3 is TGTGCCATCAGTGGAACCCAAGGTTCACCCCTCCACTTT.

The chain employs TRBV6-5 and TRBJ2-5; no clear D gene. The V end was cut by 0 bases, the J end by 2 bases, with 10 bases between. This CDR3 has 15 residues. Germline V gene data show CDR1 as MNHEY and CDR2 as SVGAGI. CDR3 sequence reads: CASSYSGTEQETQYF. CDR3 nucleotide sequence: TGTGCCAGCAGTTACTCGGGAACGGAACAAGAGACCCAGTACTTC.

The rearrangement joins TRBV9 to TRBJ1-4; 7 positions match TRBD1. V lost 4 bases to trimming and J lost 0 bases; unmatched junction nucleotides: 3. The CDR3 sequence is 15 residues long. The germline CDR1 and CDR2 sequences are SGDLS and YYNGEE. CDR3 in amino acids: CASSFGTATNEKLFF. The CDR3 nucleotides are TGTGCCAGCAGCTTCGGGACAGCAACTAATGAAAAACTGTTTTTT. Using reference TRBV9 and TRBJ1-4 for the parts outside the CDR3, the full variable domain is DSGVTQTPKHLITATGQRVTLRCSPRSGDLSVYWYQQSLDQGLQFLIQYYNGEERAKGNILERFSAQQFPDLHSELNLSSLELGDSALYFCASSFGTATNEKLFFGSGTQLSVL.

Only a few counts were recorded for this clone. The gene calls are TRBV7-2 and TRBJ2-7; maybe TRBD2 (6 bases). Germline V gene data show CDR1 as SGHTA and CDR2 as FQGNSA. The V end was cut by 5 bases, the J end by 9 bases, with 20 bases between. The CDR3 covers 14 residues. CDR3 DNA: TGTGCCAGCAGCCCCGGGACTGGATATACCGTGCAGTACTTC. It is translated as CASSPGTGYTVQYF. Filled out from reference TRBV7-2 and TRBJ2-7, the complete variable domain reads GAGVSQSPSNKVTEKGKDVELRCDPISGHTALYWYRQSLGQGLEFLIYFQGNSAPDKSGLPSDRFSAERTGGSVSTLTIQRTQQEDSAVYLCASSPGTGYTVQYFGPGTRLTVT.

The chain links TRBV7-8 to TRBJ1-2; D uncertain. With 5 bases removed from V and 8 bases from J, the gap between germline ends came to 21 bases. Germline CDR1 and CDR2: SGHVS and FQNEAQ. This CDR3 spans 15 amino acids. The CDR3, as DNA: TGTGCCAGCAGCCCTCAGGAGTCTGGGATCGAAGGCTACACCTTC. Translating it yields CASSPQESGIEGYTF.